Included here is one T cell receptor beta chain sequence, with context. The specificity of this receptor is unknown. No base-level quality is on record; no much larger clone is a single base apart. To prepare the library, PCR was applied. Sequencing was performed on an Illumina HiSeq 2500. Molecular barcoding was employed in the preparation of TCR libraries, with unique molecular identifiers being used to normalize TCRbeta repertoire quantification. TCRdb handled the public reads itself, with Q25 trimming in fastp and clone calling in MiXCR, and kept productive beta chains. For every CDR3 protein sequence, its rows merge into one entry that carries the most common genes and DNA. The sample table records almost 500,000 distinct CDR3 sequences; under 15% of these occur just once. Together, the top ten hold about 5.6% of the sample. These data come from a study of T-cell reconstitution after alpha-beta-depleted transplantation in children (dated by TCRdb to 2016 to 2018). Background for the entire study: Using TCR repertoire profiling, the study quantitatively followed how T-cell immune reconstitution unfolded in children after TCRalphabeta/CD19-depleted allogeneic hematopoietic cell transplantation.

V is pruned by 5 bases and J by 5 bases, leaving 11 bases of the junction without a gene match. The germline V gene (reference sequence) specifies DFQATT as CDR1 and SNEGSKA as CDR2. Including cysteine and phenylalanine, the CDR3 has 14 amino acids. The CDR3 DNA has 42 bases and is translated from base 1. The input for sequencing was PBMCs from the stem cell graft donor, taken from the stem cell graft. The chain is made from TRBV20-1 and TRBJ1-1; TRBD1 lines up with 7 middle nucleotides. The clonotype was recovered from a human donor who donated a stem cell graft to a child with combined immunodeficiency. The CDR3 here reads CSAVWAGGYTEAFF. The nucleotides read TGCAGTGCTGTTTGGGCAGGGGGTTATACTGAAGCTTTCTTT.